This TCR beta chain was captured in a study of T-cell reconstitution after alpha-beta-depleted transplantation in children. The germline V gene has CDR1 SGHRS and CDR2 YFSETQ. The CDR3 has 16 residues. Trimming at V came to 3 bases and at J to 2 bases, leaving 9 bases not matched to a gene. Molecular barcoding with unique molecular identifiers was used for the TCRbeta library. MiXCR, applied by TCRdb to the PCR reads, yields one record per CDR3 protein. The sample yields about 830,000 distinct CDR3 sequences, 16% seen once. Study-wide results and caveats: Day-60 TCRbeta diversity that was high in some patients was derived from surviving recipient T cells and thymic progenitors.

Details on this clonotype: The antigen remains unidentified.

The sample here was PBMCs, mostly from graft donor cells, taken 360 days after TCRalphabeta/CD19-depleted stem cell transplant. This chain uses TRBV5-1 with TRBJ2-3, with TRBD1 identical over 7 bases. The clonotype comes from a male patient under 18 who had a stem cell transplant for acute lymphoblastic leukemia, so the T cells may come from the graft donor. The CDR3 sequence is CASSYRGQPVTDTQYF. CDR3 coding DNA: TGCGCCAGCAGCTATCGGGGACAGCCAGTCACAGATACGCAGTATTTT.